This T cell receptor (beta chain) was profiled in a study of blood T cell repertoires in COVID-19. As handled by the study authors: From reference gene primer amplification, estimates of nucleated cell counts were derived. TCRdb's table, derived via immunoSEQ multiplex PCR, lists solely in-frame clones and lacks some. The DNA gave D and trimming, while V, J and clone size come from that table. The table records 150,000 to 200,000 clones, approximately 87% of them present only once. Germline CDR1 LGHNA, CDR2 YSLEER. V was pared by 1 base and J by 5 bases, with 6 bases of the junction left unmatched. The CDR3 is 17 amino acids. Enrollment of patients from Seattle took place during active infection, with longitudinal follow-up.

The V gene is TRBV4-3, the J gene TRBJ2-1; 12 positions agree with TRBD1. The source material was peripheral blood. This receptor was taken from a woman between 55 and 75 years old with COVID-19, enrolled during active disease. The CDR3 spells CASSQGTGQGAHNEQFF. DNA of the CDR3: TGCGCCAGCAGCCAAGGGACGGGACAGGGGGCCCACAATGAGCAGTTCTTC.